This record covers a single TCR beta chain. Looked up from germline, CDR1 is SGHTA and CDR2 is FQGNSA. The CDR3 loop spans 13 amino acids. Trimming took off 4 bases at V and 0 bases at J, with 4 bases between the two ends. This sample is drawn from a study of T cell changes during pregnancy in multiple sclerosis. Clones were read by immunoSEQ multiplex PCR, and TCRdb kept only the in-frame ones, dropping some. The table records 30,000 to 40,000 clones, around 91% of them present only once. The J gene is TRBJ1-5, the V gene TRBV7-2; D unresolved. The clonotype was recovered from a female donor with multiple sclerosis, enrolled in a pregnancy study. The sample here was CD4+ T cells from peripheral blood mononuclear cells, taken in the second trimester of pregnancy. CDR3 nucleotides: TGTGCCAGCAGCTCTCGTAGCAATCAGCCCCAGCATTTT. This codes for CASSSRSNQPQHF.